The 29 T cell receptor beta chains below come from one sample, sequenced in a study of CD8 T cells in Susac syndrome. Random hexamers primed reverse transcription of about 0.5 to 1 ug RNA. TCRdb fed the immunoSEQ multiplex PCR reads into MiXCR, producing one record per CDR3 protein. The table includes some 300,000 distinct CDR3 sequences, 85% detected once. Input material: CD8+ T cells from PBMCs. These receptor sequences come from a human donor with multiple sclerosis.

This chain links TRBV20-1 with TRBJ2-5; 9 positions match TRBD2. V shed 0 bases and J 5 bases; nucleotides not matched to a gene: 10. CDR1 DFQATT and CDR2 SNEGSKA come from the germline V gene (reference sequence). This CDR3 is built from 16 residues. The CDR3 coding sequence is TGCAGTGCTAGAGATCTACTTGGGACTAGCATGGAGACCCAGTACTTC. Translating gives CSARDLLGTSMETQYF.

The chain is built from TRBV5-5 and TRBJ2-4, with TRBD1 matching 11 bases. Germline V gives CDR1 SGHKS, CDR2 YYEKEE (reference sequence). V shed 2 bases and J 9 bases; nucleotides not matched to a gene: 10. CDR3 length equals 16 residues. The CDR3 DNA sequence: TGTGCCAGCAGCTTACAGGACAGGGGGCCGGGGGGCATTCAGTACTTC. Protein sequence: CASSLQDRGPGGIQYF.

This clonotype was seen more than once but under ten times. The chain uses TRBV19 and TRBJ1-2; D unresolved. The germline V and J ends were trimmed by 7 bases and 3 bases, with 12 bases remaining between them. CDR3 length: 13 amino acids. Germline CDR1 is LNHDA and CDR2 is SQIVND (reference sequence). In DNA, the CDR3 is TGTGCCAGTACGCCGGGCGGTGACTATGGCTACACCTTC. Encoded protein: CASTPGGDYGYTF. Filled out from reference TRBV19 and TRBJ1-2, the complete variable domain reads DGGITQSPKYLFRKEGQNVTLSCEQNLNHDAMYWYRQDPGQGLRLIYYSQIVNDFQKGDIAEGYSVSREKKESFPLTVTSAQKNPTAFYLCASTPGGDYGYTFGSGTRLTVV.

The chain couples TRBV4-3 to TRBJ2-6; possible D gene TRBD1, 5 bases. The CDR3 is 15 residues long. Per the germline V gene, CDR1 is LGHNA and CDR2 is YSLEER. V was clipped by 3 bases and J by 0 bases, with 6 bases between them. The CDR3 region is CASSHTGSGANVLTF. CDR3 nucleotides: TGCGCCAGCAGCCATACAGGCTCTGGGGCCAACGTCCTGACTTTC.

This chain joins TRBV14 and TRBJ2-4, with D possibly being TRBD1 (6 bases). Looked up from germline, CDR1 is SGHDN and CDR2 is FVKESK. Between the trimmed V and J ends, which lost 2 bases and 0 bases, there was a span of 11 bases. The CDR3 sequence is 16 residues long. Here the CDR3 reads CASSQTGFSAKNIQYF. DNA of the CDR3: TGTGCCAGCAGCCAAACAGGGTTCTCAGCCAAAAACATTCAGTACTTC.

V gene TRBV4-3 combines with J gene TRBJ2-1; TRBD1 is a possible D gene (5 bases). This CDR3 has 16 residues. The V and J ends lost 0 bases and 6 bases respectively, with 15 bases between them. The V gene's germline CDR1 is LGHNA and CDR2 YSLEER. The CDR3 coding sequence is TGCGCCAGCAGCCAAGATAGGGGAATTGGTTTCAATGAGCAGTTCTTC. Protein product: CASSQDRGIGFNEQFF.

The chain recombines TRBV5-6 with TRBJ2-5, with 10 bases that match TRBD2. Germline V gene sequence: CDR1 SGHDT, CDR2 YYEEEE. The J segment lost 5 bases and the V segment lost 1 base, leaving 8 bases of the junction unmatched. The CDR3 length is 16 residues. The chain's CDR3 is CASSLSASGSRETQYF. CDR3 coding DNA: TGTGCCAGCAGCTTGAGTGCTAGCGGGAGTCGGGAGACCCAGTACTTC.

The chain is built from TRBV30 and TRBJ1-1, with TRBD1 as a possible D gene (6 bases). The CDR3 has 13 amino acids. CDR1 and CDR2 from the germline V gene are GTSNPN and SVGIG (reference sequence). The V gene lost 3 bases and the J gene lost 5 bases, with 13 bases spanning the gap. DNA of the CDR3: TGTGCCTGGAGCGAGGGAAGGGGGACTGAAGCTTTCTTT. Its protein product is CAWSEGRGTEAFF.

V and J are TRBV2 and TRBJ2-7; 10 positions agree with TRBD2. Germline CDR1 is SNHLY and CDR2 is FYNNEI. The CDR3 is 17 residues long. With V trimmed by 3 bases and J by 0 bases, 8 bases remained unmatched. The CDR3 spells CASSEIRTSGISYEQYF. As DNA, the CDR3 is TGTGCCAGCAGTGAGATCAGGACTAGCGGAATCTCCTACGAGCAGTACTTC.

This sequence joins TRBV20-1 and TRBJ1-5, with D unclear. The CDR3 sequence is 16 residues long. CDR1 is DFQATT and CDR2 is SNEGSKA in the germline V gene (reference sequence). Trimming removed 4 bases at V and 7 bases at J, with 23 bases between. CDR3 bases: TGCAGTGCTATATCCCTCCTCAGTCCCGTCGGGCAGCCCCAGCATTTT. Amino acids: CSAISLLSPVGQPQHF.

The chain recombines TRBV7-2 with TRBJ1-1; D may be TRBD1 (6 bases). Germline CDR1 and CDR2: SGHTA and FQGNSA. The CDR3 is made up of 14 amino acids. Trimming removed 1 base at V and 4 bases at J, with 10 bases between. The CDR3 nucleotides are TGTGCCAGCAGCTTAGTTACAGGGCCCACTGAAGCTTTCTTT. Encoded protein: CASSLVTGPTEAFF.

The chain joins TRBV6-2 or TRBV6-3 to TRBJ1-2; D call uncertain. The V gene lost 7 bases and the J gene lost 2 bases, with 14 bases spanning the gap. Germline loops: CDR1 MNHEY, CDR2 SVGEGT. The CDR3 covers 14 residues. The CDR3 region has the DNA TGTGCCAGCACCTCCGGCTCTCCCAACTATGGCTACACCTTC. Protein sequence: CASTSGSPNYGYTF.

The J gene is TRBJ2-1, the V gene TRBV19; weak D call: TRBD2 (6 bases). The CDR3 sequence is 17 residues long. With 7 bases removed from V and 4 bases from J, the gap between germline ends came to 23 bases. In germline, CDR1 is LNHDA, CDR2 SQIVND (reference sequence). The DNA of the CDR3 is TGTGCCAGTAAAGTCGAGGGGAGGCGGGCTCCGTACAATGAGCAGTTCTTC. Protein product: CASKVEGRRAPYNEQFF.

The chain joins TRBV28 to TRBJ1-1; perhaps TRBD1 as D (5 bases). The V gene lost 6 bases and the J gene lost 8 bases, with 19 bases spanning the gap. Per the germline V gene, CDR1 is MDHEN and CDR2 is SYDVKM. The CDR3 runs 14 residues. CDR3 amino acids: CASSQNLGGPEAFF. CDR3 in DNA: TGTGCCAGCAGCCAGAATCTGGGGGGACCCGAAGCTTTCTTT.

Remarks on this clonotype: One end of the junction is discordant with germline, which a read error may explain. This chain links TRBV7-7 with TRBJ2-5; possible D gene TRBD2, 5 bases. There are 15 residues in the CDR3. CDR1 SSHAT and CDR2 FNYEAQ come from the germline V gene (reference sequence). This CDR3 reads CASSLALASRETQYF. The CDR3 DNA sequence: TGTGCTAGCAGCTTAGCGCTCGCTAGCAGAGAGACCCAGTACTTC.

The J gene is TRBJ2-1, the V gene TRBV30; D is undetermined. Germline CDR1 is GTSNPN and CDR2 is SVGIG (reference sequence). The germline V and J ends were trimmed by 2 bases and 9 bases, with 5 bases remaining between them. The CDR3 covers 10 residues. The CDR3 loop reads CAWSRGEQFF. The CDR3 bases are TGTGCCTGGAGTCGTGGTGAGCAGTTCTTC.

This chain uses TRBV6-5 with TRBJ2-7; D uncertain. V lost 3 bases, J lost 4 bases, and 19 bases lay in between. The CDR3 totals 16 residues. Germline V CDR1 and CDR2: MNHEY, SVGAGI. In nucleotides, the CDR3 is TGTGCCAGCAGTTATTACCCCTGGTATGTGGTGTACGAGCAGTACTTC. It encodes CASSYYPWYVVYEQYF.

The CDR3 loop is CASSLPGAPVHPYNEQFF. The CDR3 DNA reads as TGTGCCAGTAGTCTCCCGGGGGCACCCGTCCACCCCTACAATGAGCAGTTCTTC. The chain joins TRBV19 to TRBJ2-1; D could derive from TRBD1 or TRBD2 (6 bases each). Between the trimmed V and J ends, which lost 5 bases and 2 bases, there was a span of 22 bases. The CDR3 loop spans 18 amino acids. The germline V gene has CDR1 LNHDA and CDR2 SQIVND (reference sequence).

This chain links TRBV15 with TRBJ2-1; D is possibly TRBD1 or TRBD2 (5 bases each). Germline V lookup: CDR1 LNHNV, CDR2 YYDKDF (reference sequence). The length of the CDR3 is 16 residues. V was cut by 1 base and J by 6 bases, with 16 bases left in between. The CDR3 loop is CATSRGVGTGVNEQFF. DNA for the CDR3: TGTGCCACCAGCAGAGGGGTAGGGACCGGAGTCAATGAGCAGTTCTTC.

Written as DNA, the CDR3 is TGTGCCAGCAGTTATCTAGCGGGAGGGTTTGGTGAGCAGTTCTTC. Translating gives CASSYLAGGFGEQFF. This sequence joins TRBV11-3 and TRBJ2-1, with 12 nucleotides matching TRBD2. Germline V gene sequence: CDR1 SGHNT, CDR2 YENEEA. V was pared by 6 bases and J by 9 bases, with 9 bases of the junction left unmatched. This CDR3 spans 15 amino acids.

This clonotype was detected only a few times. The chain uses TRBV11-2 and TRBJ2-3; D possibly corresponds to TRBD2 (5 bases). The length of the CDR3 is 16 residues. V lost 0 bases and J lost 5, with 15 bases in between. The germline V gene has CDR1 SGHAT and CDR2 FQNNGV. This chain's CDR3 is CASSLDFEDFGDTQYF. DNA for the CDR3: TGTGCCAGCAGCTTAGATTTCGAGGACTTTGGAGATACGCAGTATTTT. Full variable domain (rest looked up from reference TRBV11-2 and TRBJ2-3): EAGVAQSPRYKIIEKRQSVAFWCNPISGHATLYWYQQILGQGPKLLIQFQNNGVVDDSQLPKDRFSAERLKGVDSTLKIQPAKLEDSAVYLCASSLDFEDFGDTQYFGPGTRLTVL.

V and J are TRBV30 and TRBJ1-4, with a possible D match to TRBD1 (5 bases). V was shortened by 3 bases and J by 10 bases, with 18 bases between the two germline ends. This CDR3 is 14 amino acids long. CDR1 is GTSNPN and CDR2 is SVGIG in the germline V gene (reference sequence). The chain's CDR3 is CAWSMGRGLLKLFF. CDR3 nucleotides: TGTGCCTGGAGCATGGGGCGGGGATTGCTAAAACTGTTTTTT. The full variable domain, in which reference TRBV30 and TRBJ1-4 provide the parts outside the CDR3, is SQTIHQWPATLVQPVGSPLSLECTVEGTSNPNLYWYRQAAGRGLQLLFYSVGIGQISSEVPQNLSASRPQDRQFILSSKKLLLSDSGFYLCAWSMGRGLLKLFFGSGTQLSVL.

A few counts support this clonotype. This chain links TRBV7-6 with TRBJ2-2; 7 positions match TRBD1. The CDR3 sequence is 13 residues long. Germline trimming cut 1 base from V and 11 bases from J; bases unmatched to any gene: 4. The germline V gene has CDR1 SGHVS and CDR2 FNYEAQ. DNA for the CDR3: TGTGCCAGCAGCTTAGAGACAGGGCCTGAGCTGTTTTTT. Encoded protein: CASSLETGPELFF. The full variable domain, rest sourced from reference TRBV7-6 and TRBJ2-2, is GAGVSQSPRYKVTKRGQDVALRCDPISGHVSLYWYRQALGQGPEFLTYFNYEAQQDKSGLPNDRFSAERPEGSISTLTIQRTEQRDSAMYRCASSLETGPELFFGEGSRLTVL.

The CDR3 spells CASSIVGSRPEAFF. In nucleotides, the CDR3 is TGTGCCAGTAGTATAGTTGGCAGCCGGCCTGAAGCTTTCTTT. The J gene is TRBJ1-1, the V gene TRBV19; D is ambiguous. Trimming stripped 1 base from V and 6 bases from J, with 12 bases between. Germline CDR1 LNHDA, CDR2 SQIVND (reference sequence). The CDR3 contains 14 residues.

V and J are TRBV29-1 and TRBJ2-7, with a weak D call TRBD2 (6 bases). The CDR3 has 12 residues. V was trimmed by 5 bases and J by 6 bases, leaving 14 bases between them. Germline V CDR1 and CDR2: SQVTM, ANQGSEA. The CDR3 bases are TGCAGCGTTCACTCCAGGCGGGGCGAGCAGTACTTC. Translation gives CSVHSRRGEQYF.

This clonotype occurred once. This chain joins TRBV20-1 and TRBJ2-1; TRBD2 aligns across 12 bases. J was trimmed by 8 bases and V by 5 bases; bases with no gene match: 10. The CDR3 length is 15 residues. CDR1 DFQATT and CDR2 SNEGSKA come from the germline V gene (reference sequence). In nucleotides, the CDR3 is TGCAGTGCTGGCTTGACTAGCGGGAGTTGGTATGAGCAGTTCTTC. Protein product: CSAGLTSGSWYEQFF.

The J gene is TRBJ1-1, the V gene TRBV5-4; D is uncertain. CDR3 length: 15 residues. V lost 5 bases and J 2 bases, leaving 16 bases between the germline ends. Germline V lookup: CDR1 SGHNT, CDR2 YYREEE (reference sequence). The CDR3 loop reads CASRFGLGGNTEAFF. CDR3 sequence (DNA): TGTGCCAGCAGATTTGGGTTGGGAGGTAACACTGAAGCTTTCTTT.

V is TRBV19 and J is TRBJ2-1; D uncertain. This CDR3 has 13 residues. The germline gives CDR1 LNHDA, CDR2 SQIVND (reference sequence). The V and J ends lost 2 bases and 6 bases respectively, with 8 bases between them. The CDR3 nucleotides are TGTGCCAGTAGTATACAATTCCGCAATGAGCAGTTCTTC. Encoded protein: CASSIQFRNEQFF. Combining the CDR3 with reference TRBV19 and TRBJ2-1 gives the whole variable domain DGGITQSPKYLFRKEGQNVTLSCEQNLNHDAMYWYRQDPGQGLRLIYYSQIVNDFQKGDIAEGYSVSREKKESFPLTVTSAQKNPTAFYLCASSIQFRNEQFFGPGTRLTVL.

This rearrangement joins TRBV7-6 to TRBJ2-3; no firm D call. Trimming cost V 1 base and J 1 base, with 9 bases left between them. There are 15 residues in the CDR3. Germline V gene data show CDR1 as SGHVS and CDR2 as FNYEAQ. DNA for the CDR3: TGTGCCAGCAGCTTAGGGTACCGCGGCACAGATACGCAGTATTTT. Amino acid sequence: CASSLGYRGTDTQYF.